The 25 T cell receptor beta chains below come from one sample, sequenced in a study of shared clonotypes between healthy human individuals. Sequencing was performed with immunoSEQ multiplex PCR; in TCRdb, only in-frame clones are kept and a portion is missing. This table has 2,500,000 or so clones, around 93% appearing once. Material for sequencing was naive CD4+ T cells from PBMCs. Indicated subset: CD45RA+ positively selected. The receptor source for this set is a man aged 18-30 years in good health. Some clones in this sample may be carry-over from other donors' samples.

The chain uses TRBV7-2 and TRBJ2-1; TRBD2 agrees at 8 bases. With V trimmed by 1 base and J by 4 bases, 3 bases remained unmatched. The germline V gene has CDR1 SGHTA and CDR2 FQGNSA. CDR3 length: 15 residues. CDR3 nucleotides: TGTGCCAGCAGCTTAGGAGCGGGAGAATACAATGAGCAGTTCTTC. It specifies CASSLGAGEYNEQFF.

The chain recombines TRBV7-3 with TRBJ2-7; 13 positions match TRBD2. V shed 1 base and J 4 bases; nucleotides not matched to a gene: 10. Germline lookup yields CDR1 SGHTA and CDR2 FQGTGA. This CDR3 has 18 residues. The CDR3 DNA reads as TGTGCCAGCAGCTTAATTACTAGCGGGAGGGCCGTTTTGTACGAGCAGTACTTC. Translation gives CASSLITSGRAVLYEQYF.

The chain links TRBV6-5 to TRBJ2-7; perhaps D is TRBD1 or TRBD2 (6 bases each). This CDR3 is built from 15 residues. With 6 bases removed from V and 6 bases from J, the gap between germline ends came to 21 bases. The germline V gene has CDR1 MNHEY and CDR2 SVGAGI. CDR3 protein: CASSRKGGGWVEQYF. The DNA of the CDR3 is TGTGCCAGCAGCCGAAAGGGGGGAGGATGGGTCGAGCAGTACTTC.

The V gene is TRBV28, the J gene TRBJ2-5; D perhaps matches TRBD2 (7 bases). The CDR3 spans 15 residues. Trimming shortened V by 7 bases and J by 5 bases, and 20 bases separated the two germline ends. In germline, CDR1 is MDHEN, CDR2 SYDVKM. CDR3 bases: TGTGCCAGCATACAAGGGGGGGCGATGCGGGAGACCCAGTACTTC. Translation: CASIQGGAMRETQYF.

To note about this clone: The same CDR3 is also encoded by other DNA sequences in this sample. The rearrangement joins TRBV2 to TRBJ2-1; unclear D gene. Germline CDR1 SNHLY, CDR2 FYNNEI. The CDR3 length is 11 residues. V was pared by 11 bases and J by 4 bases, with 9 bases between. Here the CDR3 reads CASGLYNEQFF. The CDR3 DNA follows: TGTGCCTCCGGGCTATACAATGAGCAGTTCTTC.

The chain uses TRBV5-4 and TRBJ1-4; TRBD1 agrees at 9 bases. V shed 4 bases and J 5 bases; nucleotides not matched to a gene: 6. The CDR3 sequence is 15 residues long. Germline V gene data show CDR1 as SGHNT and CDR2 as YYREEE (reference sequence). The CDR3 nucleotides read TGTGCCAGCAGCACCTCCGGGACAGGGAATGAAAAACTGTTTTTT. This translates into CASSTSGTGNEKLFF.

This chain connects TRBV19 to TRBJ2-1, with D possibly TRBD2 on 6 matching bases. Trimming removed 5 bases from V and 4 bases from J, with 18 bases in between. Germline V CDR1 and CDR2: LNHDA, SQIVND (reference sequence). This CDR3 comprises 16 residues. Here the CDR3 DNA reads TGTGCCAGTAGTCCGCGGGACGGCAGCGATTACAATGAGCAGTTCTTC. Translation: CASSPRDGSDYNEQFF.

This chain links TRBV20-1 with TRBJ2-5; D is ambiguous. CDR1 is DFQATT and CDR2 is SNEGSKA in the germline V gene (reference sequence). The CDR3 is made up of 10 amino acids. The V gene lost 6 bases and the J gene lost 7 bases, with 9 bases spanning the gap. The DNA for the CDR3 is TGCAGTGCCGTTAAGGGGACCCAGTACTTC. Residues: CSAVKGTQYF.

For the CDR3, the DNA is TGCGCCAGCAGCTTGGCCGTAACGTCCGTTAAGTACTTC. Residues: CASSLAVTSVKYF. This chain links TRBV5-1 with TRBJ2-7; D gene ambiguous. The germline V and J ends were trimmed by 0 bases and 11 bases, with 15 bases remaining between them. The CDR3 sequence is 13 residues long. Germline V gene sequence: CDR1 SGHRS, CDR2 YFSETQ.

V usage is TRBV2 and J usage is TRBJ1-1; D unresolved. CDR1 SNHLY and CDR2 FYNNEI come from the germline V gene. Trimming cost V 8 bases and J 1 base, with 11 bases left between them. This CDR3 comprises 13 residues. CDR3 nucleotide sequence: TGTGCCAGCGGATTGACCAGGAACACTGAAGCTTTCTTT. Amino acids: CASGLTRNTEAFF.

This clone was observed a single time. The gene calls are TRBV5-1 and TRBJ2-7, with 13 nucleotides matching TRBD2. Unmatched junction bases numbered 7, after V lost 2 bases and J lost 2 bases. This CDR3 comprises 17 residues. Germline V CDR1 and CDR2: SGHRS, YFSETQ. The CDR3 bases are TGCGCCAGCAGCTTAGGGACTAGCGGGACGGATCCCTACGAGCAGTACTTC. It encodes CASSLGTSGTDPYEQYF.

The chain has TRBV6-1 and TRBJ2-7; D uncertain. V lost 2 bases, J lost 0 bases, and 8 bases lay in between. Germline CDR1 reads MNHNS; CDR2 reads SASEGT. This CDR3 region has 14 residues. CDR3 nucleotide sequence: TGTGCCAGCAGTGAATGGATGGCCTCCTACGAGCAGTACTTC. It codes for CASSEWMASYEQYF.

A remark on this clone: Other DNA sequences in the sample encode the same CDR3. The CDR3 DNA follows: TGCGCCAGCAGTCCGGGGGCAACTAATGAAAAACTGTTTTTT. Amino acids: CASSPGATNEKLFF. This rearrangement joins TRBV5-1 to TRBJ1-4; weak D call: TRBD1 (5 bases). Germline V gene data show CDR1 as SGHRS and CDR2 as YFSETQ. V lost 5 bases and J lost 0, with 8 bases in between. This CDR3 is built from 14 residues.

The chain links TRBV28 to TRBJ1-5, with a possible D match to TRBD1 (6 bases). The CDR3 has 16 residues. V lost 6 bases and J 6 bases, leaving 21 bases between the germline ends. The V gene's germline CDR1 is MDHEN and CDR2 SYDVKM. CDR3 sequence (DNA): TGTGCCAGCAGCCTTTCGTCGCCGGGGGCACCTCAGCCCCAGCATTTT. Its translation is CASSLSSPGAPQPQHF.

About this clone: This CDR3 is also generated by other DNA sequences in the sample. The chain links TRBV18 to TRBJ2-5; D ambiguous. V was shortened by 4 bases and J by 4 bases, with 10 bases between the two germline ends. The CDR3 extends over 13 amino acids. CDR1 KGHSH and CDR2 LQKENI come from the germline V gene. DNA of the CDR3: TGTGCCAGCTCACGCGACATGGGAGAGACCCAGTACTTC. It yields the protein CASSRDMGETQYF.

The CDR3 region is CASSEILGARYGYTF. CDR3 coding DNA: TGTGCCAGCAGTGAAATTTTGGGGGCGAGGTATGGCTACACCTTC. This chain joins TRBV6-1 and TRBJ1-2; possibly TRBD1 for D (6 bases). CDR1 and CDR2 from the germline V gene are MNHNS and SASEGT. V was cut by 2 bases and J by 5 bases, with 15 bases left in between. The CDR3 covers 15 residues.

With regard to this clone: The same CDR3 can be traced to other DNA sequences in this sample. The chain employs TRBV28 and TRBJ1-2, with 9 bases matching TRBD1. With V trimmed by 3 bases and J by 2 bases, 4 bases remained unmatched. This CDR3 region has 15 residues. Germline loops: CDR1 MDHEN, CDR2 SYDVKM. Here the CDR3 reads CASSFRDRVNYGYTF. The CDR3 nucleotides read TGTGCCAGCAGTTTTCGGGACAGGGTCAACTATGGCTACACCTTC.

This chain links TRBV5-1 with TRBJ2-7; the D is unclear. Germline CDR1 is SGHRS and CDR2 is YFSETQ. CDR3 size: 13 residues. The ends were cut back, 4 bases at V and 7 bases at J, with 15 bases in the middle. CDR3 protein: CASSPVTVEEQYF. CDR3 coding DNA: TGCGCCAGCAGCCCCGTAACGGTCGAGGAGCAGTACTTC.

Remarks on this clone: The same CDR3 can be traced to other DNA sequences in this sample. The gene calls are TRBV29-1 and TRBJ2-5; D is uncertain. Deletions cut 3 bases from V and 2 bases from J, with 7 bases between. CDR1 SQVTM and CDR2 ANQGSEA come from the germline V gene. The CDR3 loop spans 12 amino acids. The CDR3 bases are TGCAGCGTTGACAGATTACAAGAGACCCAGTACTTC. It codes for CSVDRLQETQYF.

The genes are TRBV5-1 and TRBJ2-2, with 14 nucleotides matching TRBD2. The ends lost 4 bases at V and 5 bases at J; junction bases unmatched: 10. CDR1 SGHRS and CDR2 YFSETQ come from the germline V gene. This CDR3 is 18 amino acids long. The CDR3 is CASSIPGLAGVSTGELFF. DNA for the CDR3: TGCGCCAGCAGCATTCCGGGACTAGCGGGAGTTTCGACCGGGGAGCTGTTTTTT.

Details on this clone: In the same sample, other DNA sequences code for this CDR3. V and J are TRBV7-3 and TRBJ2-3; weak D call: TRBD2 (5 bases). V lost 5 bases and J lost 2, with 11 bases in between. The CDR3 is 14 amino acids. Germline CDR1 SGHTA, CDR2 FQGTGA. The CDR3 region is CASSAGLSTDTQYF. The CDR3 nucleotides read TGTGCCAGCAGCGCCGGACTGTCCACAGATACGCAGTATTTT. Using reference TRBV7-3 and TRBJ2-3 for the parts outside the CDR3, the full variable domain is GAGVSQTPSNKVTEKGKYVELRCDPISGHTALYWYRQSLGQGPEFLIYFQGTGAADDSGLPNDRFFAVRPEGSVSTLKIQRTERGDSAVYLCASSAGLSTDTQYFGPGTRLTVL.

V usage is TRBV2 and J usage is TRBJ2-1; possibly TRBD1 or TRBD2 for D (5 bases each). CDR1 SNHLY and CDR2 FYNNEI come from the germline V gene. The length of the CDR3 is 14 residues. V shed 5 bases and J shed 3 bases, with 11 bases lying between them. The CDR3 DNA reads TGTGCCAGCAGTAGGGACGCGAGCTACAATGAGCAGTTCTTC. This encodes CASSRDASYNEQFF.

The chain employs TRBV5-4 and TRBJ2-2, with 7 bases lining up with TRBD1. V lost 5 bases and J lost 1; bases outside the gene matches: 5. This CDR3 is built from 15 residues. CDR1 is SGHNT, CDR2 YYREEE, per germline (reference sequence). In nucleotides, the CDR3 is TGTGCCAGCAGTTCCGGGACAGAGAACACCGGGGAGCTGTTTTTT. It specifies CASSSGTENTGELFF.

V is TRBV5-1 and J is TRBJ1-1, with TRBD1 matching 11 bases. The V and J ends lost 0 bases and 11 bases, in that order; junction bases with no gene match: 6. This CDR3 has 14 amino acids. Germline V gene sequence: CDR1 SGHRS, CDR2 YFSETQ. CDR3 sequence (DNA): TGCGCCAGCAGCTTGGATCCGGGACAGGGGGTTGCTTTCTTT. Protein product: CASSLDPGQGVAFF.

The rearrangement joins TRBV28 to TRBJ2-5; 7 bases fit TRBD2. The CDR3 length is 13 residues. CDR1 and CDR2 from the germline V gene are MDHEN and SYDVKM. CDR3 residues: CGLLRSGTETQYF. For the CDR3, the DNA is TGTGGCCTTTTGAGAAGCGGGACGGAGACCCAGTACTTC.